The 18 T cell receptor beta chains below come from one sample, sequenced in a study of T cell repertoires in cytomegalovirus infection. TCRdb redid the calling of the reads with MiXCR, one entry per CDR3 protein. The data contain about 770,000 distinct CDR3 sequences, almost 30% of them seen just once; the ten biggest clones take up less than 15%. Their specific antigens are unknown. The sample was cultured CD8+ T cells from PBMCs, taken from culture after CMV antigen stimulation. The receptors stem from a human donor in good health (CMV status not recorded). Some clones in this sample may be carry-over from other donors' samples.

This clonotype was detected a few times. The rearrangement uses TRBV15 and TRBJ2-5; D unresolved. With 0 bases removed from V and 5 bases from J, the gap between germline ends came to 16 bases. The CDR3 runs 16 residues. Germline V gene sequence: CDR1 LNHNV, CDR2 YYDKDF (reference sequence). CDR3 amino acids: CATSRDRPRKGETQYF. The CDR3 nucleotides are TGTGCCACCAGCAGAGATCGCCCGAGAAAAGGGGAGACCCAGTACTTC. Full variable domain (missing parts from reference TRBV15 and TRBJ2-5): DAMVIQNPRYQVTQFGKPVTLSCSQTLNHNVMYWYQQKSSQAPKLLFHYYDKDFNNEADTPDNFQSRRPNTSFCFLDIRSPGLGDTAMYLCATSRDRPRKGETQYFGPGTRLLVL.

This clonotype was picked up a small number of times. This sequence joins TRBV11-1 and TRBJ1-2; TRBD1 aligns across 10 bases. The ends lost 0 bases at V and 6 bases at J; junction bases unmatched: 10. Germline V CDR1 and CDR2: SGHAT, FQDESV (reference sequence). This CDR3 spans 17 amino acids. CDR3 in DNA: TGTGCCAGCAGCTTAGCATGGCGACAGGGGGCGCGGGATGGCTACACCTTC. Protein sequence: CASSLAWRQGARDGYTF.

This clonotype has more than one count but fewer than ten. V and J are TRBV12-3 or TRBV12-4 and TRBJ2-5, with D hard to call. V lost 7 bases to trimming and J lost 5 bases, with 14 bases between them. This CDR3 comprises 13 residues. CDR3 nucleotides: TGTGCCAGCACTCTAAAAGGACGGGAGACCCAGTACTTC. Translating it yields CASTLKGRETQYF.

V usage is TRBV19 and J usage is TRBJ1-1, with D unclear. CDR1 LNHDA and CDR2 SQIVND come from the germline V gene (reference sequence). V lost 7 bases, J lost 1 base, and 7 bases lay in between. This CDR3 contains 12 residues. The CDR3 spells CASIDPNTEAFF. The CDR3 nucleotides are TGTGCCAGTATAGACCCGAACACTGAAGCTTTCTTT.

The V and J genes are TRBV5-6 and TRBJ2-1; 7 positions agree with TRBD1. This CDR3 contains 15 residues. Germline V CDR1 and CDR2: SGHDT, YYEEEE. Germline trimming cut 3 bases from V and 8 bases from J; bases unmatched to any gene: 11. The CDR3 DNA sequence: TGTGCCAGCAGCTCAGGGGGAACAGGGTTCGATGAGCAGTTCTTC. This encodes CASSSGGTGFDEQFF.

The rearrangement links TRBV6-5 to TRBJ1-2; 9 bases align to TRBD1. This CDR3 spans 18 amino acids. CDR1 and CDR2 (germline): MNHEY, SVGAGI. Trimming removed 0 bases from V and 7 bases from J; junction bases left unmatched: 15. CDR3 coding DNA: TGTGCCAGCAGTTACTCGACGCTTGCGGGACAGGGAAGGCTTGGCTACACCTTC. As protein: CASSYSTLAGQGRLGYTF.

The rearrangement uses TRBV9 and TRBJ1-2; TRBD1 aligns across 8 bases. The V and J ends lost 3 bases and 4 bases, in that order; junction bases with no gene match: 14. The CDR3 runs to 17 residues. Germline CDR1 reads SGDLS; CDR2 reads YYNGEE. CDR3 in amino acids: CASSGDTRTGKGYGYTF. CDR3 nucleotides: TGTGCCAGCAGCGGCGACACCCGGACAGGGAAAGGCTATGGCTACACCTTC.

In its sample, this clonotype was seen a few times. This chain joins TRBV20-1 and TRBJ2-2; 7 positions match TRBD1. V shed 1 base and J 4 bases; nucleotides not matched to a gene: 12. The germline V gene encodes CDR1 DFQATT and CDR2 SNEGSKA (reference sequence). The CDR3 length is 17 residues. In DNA, the CDR3 is TGCAGTGCTAGAGTCCTCCTCCGGGACAGAGCCACCGGGGAGCTGTTTTTT. Translating gives CSARVLLRDRATGELFF.

The chain recombines TRBV7-9 with TRBJ2-5; TRBD2 matches at 7 bases. The germline V gene encodes CDR1 SEHNR and CDR2 FQNEAQ (reference sequence). The CDR3 totals 14 residues. Unmatched junction bases numbered 10, after V lost 10 bases and J lost 2 bases. The CDR3 protein is CATPRAGEQETQYF. DNA for the CDR3: TGTGCCACCCCGAGGGCGGGGGAGCAAGAGACCCAGTACTTC.

V usage is TRBV11-3 and J usage is TRBJ1-4; TRBD1 matches 10 bases. Germline values: CDR1 SGHNT, CDR2 YENEEA. With 0 bases clipped from V and 5 bases from J, the junction kept 9 bases outside the gene matches. The CDR3 runs 18 residues. The CDR3 protein is CASSLDGDRGPHNEKLFF. The DNA of the CDR3 is TGTGCCAGCAGCTTAGATGGTGACAGGGGGCCTCACAATGAAAAACTGTTTTTT.

The chain has TRBV12-3 or TRBV12-4 and TRBJ1-2, with D unresolved. The CDR3 sequence is 12 residues long. Trimming took off 6 bases at V and 7 bases at J, with 12 bases between the two ends. The CDR3 loop is CASSPRPRGYTF. DNA of the CDR3: TGTGCCAGCAGCCCCCGGCCGCGTGGCTACACCTTC.

This clonotype has a count of ten or more. This chain uses TRBV7-2 with TRBJ1-3; no clear D. The V and J ends lost 5 bases and 0 bases respectively, with 11 bases between them. The CDR3 consists of 15 residues. The germline CDR1 and CDR2 sequences are SGHTA and FQGNSA. The CDR3 DNA reads TGTGCCAGCAGCGCATCCGTATACTCTGGAAACACCATATATTTT. Its protein product is CASSASVYSGNTIYF. The entire variable domain, with the rest obtained from reference TRBV7-2 and TRBJ1-3, is as follows: GAGVSQSPSNKVTEKGKDVELRCDPISGHTALYWYRQSLGQGLEFLIYFQGNSAPDKSGLPSDRFSAERTGGSVSTLTIQRTQQEDSAVYLCASSASVYSGNTIYFGEGSWLTVV.

This chain connects TRBV27 to TRBJ2-3, with a weak D call TRBD2 (5 bases). This CDR3 is built from 19 residues. CDR1 and CDR2 from the germline V gene are MNHEY and SMNVEV (reference sequence). Trimming took off 0 bases at V and 1 base at J, with 20 bases between the two ends. The chain's CDR3 is CASSLSSRAFDHRTDTQYF. Here the CDR3 DNA reads TGTGCCAGCAGTTTATCATCGAGGGCCTTCGACCATCGCACAGATACGCAGTATTTT.

This sequence joins TRBV15 and TRBJ1-2; D may be TRBD1 (6 bases). The V end lost 4 bases, the J end lost 5 bases, and 11 bases lay between the germline ends. Germline CDR1 LNHNV, CDR2 YYDKDF (reference sequence). There are 13 residues in the CDR3. The CDR3 bases are TGTGCCACCAGCACCCGACAGGAGTATGGCTACACCTTC. Amino acid sequence: CATSTRQEYGYTF.

The V call is TRBV12-3 or TRBV12-4, the J call TRBJ2-1, with 10 bases aligning to TRBD2. This CDR3 region has 12 residues. The J segment lost 8 bases and the V segment lost 8 bases, leaving 3 bases of the junction unmatched. This CDR3 is CASGTSVDEQFF. DNA of the CDR3: TGTGCCAGCGGGACTAGCGTCGATGAGCAGTTCTTC.

CDR3 amino acids: CSARDRGDKTQYF. The CDR3 coding sequence is TGCAGTGCCAGGGACAGGGGCGACAAGACCCAGTACTTC. The rearrangement uses TRBV20-1 and TRBJ2-5; TRBD1 matches at 10 bases. Trimming took 6 bases from V and 6 from J; bases not matched to a gene: 7. This CDR3 comprises 13 residues. The germline CDR1 and CDR2 sequences are DFQATT and SNEGSKA (reference sequence).

This clonotype turned up a few times. The V call is TRBV4-1, the J call TRBJ2-1, with D possibly being TRBD1 (6 bases). CDR3 length: 17 amino acids. V shed 0 bases and J shed 6 bases, with 18 bases lying between them. Germline V CDR1 and CDR2: MGHRA, YSYEKL. For the CDR3, the DNA is TGCGCCAGCAGCCAAGAAGAATTCCCAGGGGCAGGCAATGAGCAGTTCTTC. This encodes CASSQEEFPGAGNEQFF.

Note on this clonotype: The junction departs from germline at one end; a sequencing error may be responsible. The chain uses TRBV7-6 and TRBJ2-2, with D perhaps TRBD2 (5 bases). This CDR3 contains 12 residues. In germline, CDR1 is SGHVS, CDR2 FNYEAQ. The CDR3 DNA sequence: TGTGCCAACAGCGAACGTTCCGGGGAGCTGCTTTTT. This translates into CANSERSGELLF.